The 5 T cell receptor beta chains reported below all come from one sample, sequenced in a study of blood T cell repertoires in COVID-19. Clones were read by immunoSEQ multiplex PCR, and TCRdb kept only the in-frame ones, dropping some. Of just under 350,000 clones detected, 91% appear once; the ten largest clones hold roughly 3%. The sequenced sample was peripheral blood. The receptor set was obtained from a woman aged 18-35 years who had recovered from COVID-19.

This chain uses TRBV27 with TRBJ1-6; TRBD1 matches 9 bases. The CDR3 sequence is 17 residues long. J gave up 3 bases and V 5 bases, and 8 bases lay outside the gene matches. The V gene's germline CDR1 is MNHEY and CDR2 SMNVEV (reference sequence). The CDR3 reads CASSPGQGFVYNSPLHF. CDR3 sequence (DNA): TGTGCCAGCAGTCCCGGACAGGGGTTTGTCTATAATTCACCCCTCCACTTT.

The rearrangement joins TRBV12-3 or TRBV12-4 to TRBJ2-7; D is unclear. The V end was cut by 3 bases, the J end by 7 bases, with 10 bases between. The CDR3 covers 12 residues. The CDR3, as DNA: TGTGCCAGCAGTTTTGGGCTGGCAGAGCAGTACGTC. Translated, it gives CASSFGLAEQYV.

This clone is a singleton in its sample. The J gene is TRBJ1-2, the V gene TRBV6-5, with TRBD1 matching over 10 bases. Looked up from germline, CDR1 is MNHEY and CDR2 is SVGAGI. Trimming removed 2 bases from V and 3 bases from J; junction bases left unmatched: 3. The CDR3 is made up of 15 amino acids. The chain's CDR3 is CASSYAGTGDYGYTF. The CDR3 DNA reads as TGTGCCAGCAGTTACGCCGGGACAGGGGACTATGGCTACACCTTC.

The chain combines TRBV6-1 with TRBJ2-7; D unclear. V gave up 1 base and J gave up 0 bases, with 10 bases separating them. Germline lookup yields CDR1 MNHNS and CDR2 SASEGT. The CDR3 contains 15 residues. The chain's CDR3 is CASSEGGTYSYEQYV. Here the CDR3 DNA reads TGTGCCAGCAGTGAAGGAGGTACCTACTCCTACGAGCAGTACGTC.

This rearrangement joins TRBV24-1 to TRBJ2-1, with TRBD2 matching 11 bases. Germline CDR1 KGHDR, CDR2 SFDVKD. CDR3 length: 16 amino acids. J was trimmed by 6 bases and V by 7 bases; bases with no gene match: 10. CDR3 residues: CATSLGLAGTGNEQFF. In DNA, the CDR3 is TGTGCCACCAGCCTCGGACTAGCGGGCACCGGCAATGAGCAGTTCTTC.